One sample yielded the 30 T cell receptor beta chains listed below, sequenced in a study of T cells in Graves' hyperthyroidism and ophthalmopathy. TCR beta CDR3 regions were amplified from RNA transcripts. The HTBI primer set served for first-round RT-PCR of the TCR CDR3. TCRdb reanalysed the multiplex PCR reads using MiXCR and keeps one entry per CDR3 protein. The sample consists of under 450,000 distinct CDR3 sequences, approximately 15% of them appearing once. Input material: blood. The source of these receptors is a man under 40 with Graves' hyperthyroidism that later progressed to Graves' ophthalmopathy.

This clonotype came up many times. The chain employs TRBV6-6 and TRBJ1-5; TRBD1 might be the D (5 bases). Between the trimmed V and J ends, which lost 2 bases and 6 bases, there was a span of 17 bases. This CDR3 comprises 16 residues. Germline CDR1 and CDR2: MNHNY and SVGAGI (reference sequence). The CDR3 DNA reads as TGTGCCAGCAGTTACGATCGCTCCGGCGGGGGTCAGCCCCAGCATTTT. As protein: CASSYDRSGGGQPQHF.

The chain is built from TRBV28 and TRBJ2-1; 7 nucleotides line up with TRBD2. CDR3 length: 16 residues. Germline V lookup: CDR1 MDHEN, CDR2 SYDVKM. The J segment lost 1 base and the V segment lost 2 bases, leaving 5 bases of the junction unmatched. Here the CDR3 reads CASSLSSSGSYNEQFF. As DNA, the CDR3 is TGTGCCAGCAGTTTAAGTTCTAGCGGTTCCTACAATGAGCAGTTCTTC.

This clonotype has only a few counts. The chain combines TRBV20-1 with TRBJ2-7; the D gene is possibly TRBD2 (5 bases). This CDR3 has 12 amino acids. V was shortened by 3 bases and J by 6 bases, with 12 bases between the two germline ends. The germline V gene has CDR1 DFQATT and CDR2 SNEGSKA (reference sequence). CDR3 sequence reads: CSARRVVGEQYF. CDR3 sequence (DNA): TGCAGTGCTAGGAGGGTTGTGGGCGAGCAGTACTTC.

J is TRBJ2-7 and V is TRBV7-9, with D tentatively TRBD2 (7 bases). The V end lost 3 bases, the J end lost 2 bases, and 14 bases lay between the germline ends. CDR1 is SEHNR, CDR2 FQNEAQ, per germline (reference sequence). This CDR3 contains 15 residues. CDR3 residues: CASSFGRGLPYEQYF. The CDR3 coding sequence is TGTGCCAGCAGCTTCGGGCGGGGGCTGCCCTACGAGCAGTACTTC.

The table lists this clonotype with many counts. The CDR3 is CASSLDGPQPQHF. The CDR3 DNA reads as TGCGCCAGCAGCTTAGACGGGCCTCAGCCCCAGCATTTT. The genes are TRBV5-1 and TRBJ1-5; no clear D. V lost 2 bases and J lost 6, with 9 bases in between. Germline CDR1 and CDR2: SGHRS and YFSETQ. The CDR3 has 13 amino acids.

The rearrangement joins TRBV5-1 to TRBJ2-1, with 8 bases identical to TRBD2. Germline V gene lookup returns CDR1 SGHRS and CDR2 YFSETQ. The V segment lost 4 bases and the J segment 6 bases; nucleotides outside the gene matches: 6. This CDR3 has 14 amino acids. The CDR3 coding sequence is TGCGCCAGCAGCCCTTGGACTAGCTTCAATGAGCAGTTCTTC. This gives the protein CASSPWTSFNEQFF. Supplemented by reference TRBV5-1 and TRBJ2-1, the full variable domain reads KAGVTQTPRYLIKTRGQQVTLSCSPISGHRSVSWYQQTPGQGLQFLFEYFSETQRNKGNFPGRFSGRQFSNSRSEMNVSTLELGDSALYLCASSPWTSFNEQFFGPGTRLTVL.

The table lists this clonotype with many counts. The V call is TRBV6-5, the J call TRBJ2-4; the match to TRBD1 covers 8 bases. The J segment lost 6 bases and the V segment lost 2 bases, leaving 6 bases of the junction unmatched. The CDR3 consists of 15 residues. CDR1 is MNHEY and CDR2 is SVGAGI in the germline V gene. CDR3 DNA sequence: TGTGCCAGCAGTTACACAGACAGGGGCCCAAACATTCAGTACTTC. Its protein is CASSYTDRGPNIQYF.

The chain carries TRBV11-2 and TRBJ1-1, with TRBD1 identical over 9 bases. CDR1 and CDR2 from the germline V gene are SGHAT and FQNNGV. After removal of 4 bases from V and 7 bases from J, the junction contained 10 bases not matched to a gene. The CDR3 has 15 amino acids. In DNA form, the CDR3 reads TGTGCCAGCAGCTCAACCCGGACAGGGGTCGATGAAGCTTTCTTT. Translation gives CASSSTRTGVDEAFF.

This clonotype has at least ten counts. The rearrangement links TRBV12-3 or TRBV12-4 to TRBJ1-3; D gene ambiguous. This CDR3 has 17 residues. Deletions cut 2 bases from V and 1 base from J, with 15 bases between. The CDR3 is CASSLSQPRESGNTIYF. The CDR3, as DNA: TGTGCCAGCAGTTTATCCCAACCCCGTGAATCTGGAAACACCATATATTTT.

This clonotype was picked up many times. This chain uses TRBV6-1 with TRBJ1-5, with 8 positions matching TRBD1. Per the germline V gene, CDR1 is MNHNS and CDR2 is SASEGT. This CDR3 contains 18 residues. Trimming at V came to 10 bases and at J to 0 bases, leaving 17 bases not matched to a gene. The CDR3 bases are TGTGCCATCACAATAGCGCACCGGGACAGGTATAGCAATCAGCCCCAGCATTTT. Amino acid sequence: CAITIAHRDRYSNQPQHF.

The chain uses TRBV20-1 and TRBJ1-5; D possibly corresponds to TRBD1 (5 bases). The CDR3 has 15 amino acids. Between the trimmed V and J ends, which lost 4 bases and 0 bases, there was a span of 13 bases. Germline V lookup: CDR1 DFQATT, CDR2 SNEGSKA (reference sequence). The CDR3 reads CSAKTGRFSNQPQHF. For the CDR3, the DNA is TGCAGTGCTAAGACGGGACGCTTTAGCAATCAGCCCCAGCATTTT.

This clonotype was seen at least ten times. The chain is built from TRBV20-1 and TRBJ2-3, with 8 bases aligning to TRBD1. Germline V gene sequence: CDR1 DFQATT, CDR2 SNEGSKA (reference sequence). The CDR3 totals 13 residues. The trim removed 6 bases at V and 8 bases at J, leaving 10 bases unmatched. The CDR3 DNA follows: TGCAGTGCCAGATACCAGGGGGCGGGTACGCAGTATTTT. It specifies CSARYQGAGTQYF.

This clonotype showed up just a few times. The V gene is TRBV30, the J gene TRBJ2-1, with 7 bases that match TRBD2. The CDR3 runs to 15 residues. Germline loops: CDR1 GTSNPN, CDR2 SVGIG (reference sequence). J was trimmed by 6 bases and V by 0 bases; bases with no gene match: 8. Here the CDR3 DNA reads TGTGCCTGGAGTGTGGGGGGGTTGGCTTCCAATGAGCAGTTCTTC. This codes for CAWSVGGLASNEQFF.

This clonotype was seen ten or more times. This chain uses TRBV28 with TRBJ2-3; 14 bases are a match to TRBD2. Germline assignment: CDR1 MDHEN and CDR2 SYDVKM. The CDR3 totals 17 residues. The V segment lost 5 bases and the J segment 5 bases; nucleotides outside the gene matches: 9. The CDR3 nucleotides read TGTGCCAGCAGTACCCCTGGCGGACTAGCGGGGGGAGATACGCAGTATTTT. This translates into CASSTPGGLAGGDTQYF.

This clonotype has only a few counts. The chain has TRBV7-9 and TRBJ2-5, with 8 bases that match TRBD1. CDR1 is SEHNR and CDR2 is FQNEAQ in the germline V gene (reference sequence). The CDR3 covers 15 residues. Trimming cost V 2 bases and J 5 bases; bases outside gene matches: 7. DNA of the CDR3: TGTGCCAGCAGCTTAAAAAGGACAGGGACGGAGACCCAGTACTTC. This sequence encodes CASSLKRTGTETQYF.

Ten or more counts support this clonotype. CDR3 amino acids: CASSETQGFSEAFF. CDR3 DNA: TGTGCCAGCAGTGAAACACAGGGTTTCTCTGAAGCTTTCTTT. The chain is built from TRBV2 and TRBJ1-1; tentatively, D is TRBD1 (6 bases). Trimming left V 2 bases short and J 6 bases short, with 13 bases between. The CDR3 covers 14 residues. The germline V gene has CDR1 SNHLY and CDR2 FYNNEI.

This clonotype has a count of ten or more. The chain is built from TRBV20-1 and TRBJ2-7; D remains unclear. CDR1 is DFQATT and CDR2 is SNEGSKA in the germline V gene (reference sequence). V shed 1 base and J shed 2 bases, with 9 bases lying between them. CDR3 length equals 13 residues. CDR3 DNA sequence: TGCAGTGCTAGAGGTTACAGCGCCTACGAGCAGTACTTC. This gives the protein CSARGYSAYEQYF.

This clonotype was seen at least ten times. The chain recombines TRBV20-1 with TRBJ1-2; unclear D gene. The CDR3 is 15 amino acids. V was clipped by 3 bases and J by 4 bases, with 18 bases between them. CDR1 and CDR2 (germline): DFQATT, SNEGSKA (reference sequence). CDR3 DNA sequence: TGCAGTGCTAGTCCCCAAGGGTCTGGTAGCTATGGCTACACCTTC. The encoded protein is CSASPQGSGSYGYTF.

The table lists this clonotype with many counts. This chain connects TRBV28 to TRBJ1-2, with no clear D. Germline loops: CDR1 MDHEN, CDR2 SYDVKM. Between the trimmed V and J ends, which lost 6 bases and 0 bases, there was a span of 8 bases. The CDR3 extends over 13 amino acids. Here the CDR3 reads CASRLVANYGYTF. The CDR3 DNA reads as TGTGCCAGCAGGCTGGTAGCTAACTATGGCTACACCTTC.

This clonotype was recorded many times. The V gene is TRBV5-1, the J gene TRBJ1-1; no clear D gene. The CDR3 has 13 amino acids. The V and J ends lost 4 bases and 1 base respectively, with 8 bases between them. Germline lookup yields CDR1 SGHRS and CDR2 YFSETQ. DNA for the CDR3: TGCGCCAGCAGCCAAGGGCCGAACACTGAAGCTTTCTTT. The encoded protein is CASSQGPNTEAFF.

The chain couples TRBV5-1 to TRBJ1-3; D uncertain. V lost 4 bases and J 4 bases, leaving 12 bases between the germline ends. Germline assignment: CDR1 SGHRS and CDR2 YFSETQ. This CDR3 has 14 amino acids. DNA for the CDR3: TGCGCCAGCAGCGTGGGGTCCCTCGGAAACACCATATATTTT. Protein: CASSVGSLGNTIYF.

There are many counts of this clonotype. The chain combines TRBV5-4 with TRBJ1-1; TRBD1 matches at 8 bases. Germline CDR1 reads SGHNT; CDR2 reads YYREEE (reference sequence). The CDR3 sequence is 14 residues long. V dropped 2 bases and J dropped 5; count of bases not matched to a gene: 5. The CDR3 nucleotides are TGTGCCAGCAGCTTCCAGGGGGCGATGACTGAAGCTTTCTTT. Translation gives CASSFQGAMTEAFF.

To note about this clonotype: A much larger clone sits a single nucleotide away, making a read error possible. The chain employs TRBV18 and TRBJ2-5, with D possibly matching TRBD1 (5 bases). The CDR3 covers 14 residues. Germline V gene sequence: CDR1 KGHSH, CDR2 LQKENI. CDR3 sequence: CARSPRQGDETQYF. The CDR3 DNA sequence: TGTGCCAGGTCACCAAGGCAGGGCGACGAGACCCAGTACTTC.

In its sample, this clonotype was seen many times. J is TRBJ1-2 and V is TRBV5-1, with D perhaps TRBD1 (6 bases). Trimming pared 3 bases from V and 8 bases from J, leaving 20 bases between. This CDR3 spans 15 amino acids. Germline V gene data show CDR1 as SGHRS and CDR2 as YFSETQ. CDR3 loop: CASSSTHTRTDGYTF. The DNA for the CDR3 is TGCGCCAGCAGCTCGACCCATACGCGGACAGACGGCTACACCTTC.

This clonotype was found once. One end of the junction does not line up with germline, which may come from a read error. The rearrangement uses TRBV20-1 and TRBJ2-2; no clear D gene. CDR3 length: 15 residues. Germline-derived CDR1 and CDR2 are DFQATT and SNEGSKA (reference sequence). The CDR3 sequence: CSAGDWQADTGELFF. The DNA for the CDR3 is TGCAGTGCTGGAGATTGGCAGGCGGACACCGGGGAGCTGTTTTTT.

The rearrangement links TRBV20-1 to TRBJ1-2; 10 bases are shared with TRBD1. This CDR3 has 15 residues. Germline V gene lookup returns CDR1 DFQATT and CDR2 SNEGSKA (reference sequence). J gave up 2 bases and V 0 bases, and 3 bases lay outside the gene matches. The CDR3 nucleotides read TGCAGTGCTAGAGATCGGACAGGGGGGAACTATGGCTACACCTTC. Amino acids: CSARDRTGGNYGYTF.

This clonotype was detected only a few times. Just one base apart from a much larger clone, this may be a read error. This rearrangement joins TRBV6-1 to TRBJ1-1; D remains ambiguous. Looked up from germline, CDR1 is MNHNS and CDR2 is SASEGT. This CDR3 has 11 amino acids. Trimming pared 7 bases from V and 2 bases from J, leaving 5 bases between. The CDR3 sequence: CASTINTEAFF. The CDR3 region has the DNA TGTGCCAGCACGATTAACACTGAAGCTTTCTTT.

This clonotype was counted many times. V usage is TRBV7-2 and J usage is TRBJ2-1; 7 nucleotides line up with TRBD2. Germline V lookup: CDR1 SGHTA, CDR2 FQGNSA. This CDR3 is 12 amino acids long. Trimming at V came to 5 bases and at J to 10 bases, leaving 5 bases not matched to a gene. Here the CDR3 DNA reads TGTGCCAGCAGCACCGCGGGAGTAGAGCAGTTCTTC. This gives the protein CASSTAGVEQFF.

There are a few counts of this clonotype. The J gene is TRBJ2-7, the V gene TRBV6-5; D possibly corresponds to TRBD1 (6 bases). This CDR3 spans 14 amino acids. The V gene's germline CDR1 is MNHEY and CDR2 SVGAGI. V shed 2 bases and J shed 2 bases, with 10 bases lying between them. CDR3 sequence reads: CASSYDAGAYEQYF. CDR3 DNA sequence: TGTGCCAGCAGTTACGACGCAGGGGCCTACGAGCAGTACTTC.

This clonotype was recorded many times. The genes are TRBV7-2 and TRBJ1-1; D gene ambiguous. Germline CDR1 and CDR2: SGHTA and FQGNSA. This CDR3 comprises 12 residues. The V gene lost 1 base and the J gene lost 7 bases, with 7 bases spanning the gap. The CDR3 coding sequence is TGTGCCAGCAGCTTAGGACTAAGTGAAGCTTTCTTT. Translating gives CASSLGLSEAFF.